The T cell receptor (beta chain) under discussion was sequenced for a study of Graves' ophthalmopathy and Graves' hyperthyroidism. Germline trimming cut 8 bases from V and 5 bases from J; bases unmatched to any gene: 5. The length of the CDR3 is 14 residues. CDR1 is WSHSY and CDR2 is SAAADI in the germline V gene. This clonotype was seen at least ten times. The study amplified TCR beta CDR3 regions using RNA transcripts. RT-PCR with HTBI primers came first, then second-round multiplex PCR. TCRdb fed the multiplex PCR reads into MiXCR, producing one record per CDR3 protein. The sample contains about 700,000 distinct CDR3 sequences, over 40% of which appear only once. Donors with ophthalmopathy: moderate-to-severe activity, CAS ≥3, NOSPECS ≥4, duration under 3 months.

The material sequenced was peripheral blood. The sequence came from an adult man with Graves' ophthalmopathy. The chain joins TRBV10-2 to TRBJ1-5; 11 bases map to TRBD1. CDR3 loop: CASGTGGFDQPQHF. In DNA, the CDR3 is TGCGCCAGCGGGACAGGGGGTTTCGATCAGCCCCAGCATTTT.